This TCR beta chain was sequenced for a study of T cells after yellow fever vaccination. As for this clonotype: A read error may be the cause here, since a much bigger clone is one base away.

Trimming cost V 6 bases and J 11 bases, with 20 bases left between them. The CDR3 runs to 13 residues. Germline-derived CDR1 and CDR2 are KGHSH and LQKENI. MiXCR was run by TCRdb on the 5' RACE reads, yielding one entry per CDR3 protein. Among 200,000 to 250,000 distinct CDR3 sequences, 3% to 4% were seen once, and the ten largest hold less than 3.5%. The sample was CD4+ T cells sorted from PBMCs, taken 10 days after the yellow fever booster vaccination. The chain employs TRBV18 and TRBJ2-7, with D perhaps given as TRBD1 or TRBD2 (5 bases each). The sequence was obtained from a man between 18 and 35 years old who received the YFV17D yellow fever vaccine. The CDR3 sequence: CASSEVSGTLEYF. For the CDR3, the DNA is TGTGCCAGCTCCGAGGTTTCCGGGACCCTGGAGTACTTC.